This T cell receptor (beta chain) is drawn from a study of T cell clonality in common variable immunodeficiency. The germline V gene encodes CDR1 SGHAT and CDR2 FQNNGV. The CDR3 consists of 15 residues. V shed 5 bases and J 1 base; nucleotides not matched to a gene: 7. The method was immunoSEQ multiplex PCR; TCRdb's version includes in-frame clones alone and lacks a portion of them. Reported are 35,000 to 55,000 clones, none seen only once; the ten largest carry more than 9%. This clone was recorded many times. The read halts 3 residues ahead of the CDR3 end, with the missing end drawn from the germline J gene.

This chain uses TRBV11-2 with TRBJ2-7, with 8 bases matching TRBD1. The source material was peripheral blood mononuclear cells. This clonotype originated in a person aged 18-69 years in good health. CDR3 sequence: CASSPSGDRSYEQYF. Incomplete CDR3 DNA: TGTGCCAGCAGCCCATCGGGGGACAGGTCCTACGAG.